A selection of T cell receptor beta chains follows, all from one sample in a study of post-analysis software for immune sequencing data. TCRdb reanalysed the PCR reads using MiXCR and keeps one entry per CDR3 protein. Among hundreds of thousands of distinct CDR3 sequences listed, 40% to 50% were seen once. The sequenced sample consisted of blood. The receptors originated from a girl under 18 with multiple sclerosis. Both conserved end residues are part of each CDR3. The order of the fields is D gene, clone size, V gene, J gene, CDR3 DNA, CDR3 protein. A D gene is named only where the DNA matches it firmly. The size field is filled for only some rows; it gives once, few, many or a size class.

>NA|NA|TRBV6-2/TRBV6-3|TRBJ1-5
TGTGCCAGCAGTTACTCGACAGGCAATCAGCCCCAGCATTTT
CASSYSTGNQPQHF
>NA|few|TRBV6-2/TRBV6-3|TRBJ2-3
TGTGCCAGCAGTTACAGGGGCCGAAGGGTTGGAGATACGCAGTATTTT
CASSYRGRRVGDTQYF
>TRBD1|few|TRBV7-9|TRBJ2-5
TGTGCCAGCAGCCCTTACAGGGGGCCGGGGGAGACCCAGTACTTC
CASSPYRGPGETQYF
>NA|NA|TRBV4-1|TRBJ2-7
TGCGCCAGCAGCCAAGAACCGGGATGGAAGAACGACGAGCAGTACTTC
CASSQEPGWKNDEQYF
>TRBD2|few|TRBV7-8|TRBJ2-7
TGTGCCAGCAGCCCGTTGGGCGGGAGGCCCCACGAGCAGTACTTC
CASSPLGGRPHEQYF
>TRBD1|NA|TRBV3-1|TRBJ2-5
TGTGCCAGCAGCCACCTGACAGGGTCCCAAGAGACCCAGTACTTC
CASSHLTGSQETQYF
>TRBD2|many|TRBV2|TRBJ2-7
TGTGCCGGGAGATCAGCGGGAGGAACCTACGAGCAGTACTTC
CAGRSAGGTYEQYF
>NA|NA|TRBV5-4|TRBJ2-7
TGTGCCAGCAGCTTGGAGAGCTCTTACTCCTACGAGCAGTACTTC
CASSLESSYSYEQYF
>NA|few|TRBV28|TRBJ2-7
TGTGCCAGCAGTTTGTGGCAGGTCCCCTACGAGCAGTACTTC
CASSLWQVPYEQYF
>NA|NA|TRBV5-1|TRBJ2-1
TGCGCCAGCAGCGCCCCGGGACGAAGGTACAATGAGCAGTTCTTC
CASSAPGRRYNEQFF
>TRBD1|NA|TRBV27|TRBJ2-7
TGTGCCAGCAGTTCCCCGGGACAGGTCTGGTACGAGCAGTACTTC
CASSSPGQVWYEQYF
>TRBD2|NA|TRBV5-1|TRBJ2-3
TGCGCCAGCAGCTTGGGTCCTAGCGGGGGGGCCGGCACAGATACGCAGTATTTT
CASSLGPSGGAGTDTQYF
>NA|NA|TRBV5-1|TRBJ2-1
TGCGCCAGCAGCTTGGGGGACCCTCACAACGAGCAGTTCTTC
CASSLGDPHNEQFF
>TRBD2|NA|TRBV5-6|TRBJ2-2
TGTGCCAGCAGGCAAGGAGGTCGGGGGGCCGGGGAGCTGTTTTTT
CASRQGGRGAGELFF
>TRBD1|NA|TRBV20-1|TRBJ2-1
TGCAGTGCTAGGGGGACAGGGGGAATCCATGAGCAGTTCTTC
CSARGTGGIHEQFF
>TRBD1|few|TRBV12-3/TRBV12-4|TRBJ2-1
TGTGCCAGCAGCCCACAAAGACAGGGGGCAGAGCAGTTCTTC
CASSPQRQGAEQFF
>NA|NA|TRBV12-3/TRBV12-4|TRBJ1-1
TGTGCCAGCAGTTTAGTGGGCTGGGGGATAGGCACTGAAGCTTTCTTT
CASSLVGWGIGTEAFF
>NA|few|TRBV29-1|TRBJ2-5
TGCAGCGTAACCTACGGAGGGGAGACCCAGTACTTC
CSVTYGGETQYF
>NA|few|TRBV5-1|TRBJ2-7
TGCGCCAGCAGCCTAGACACGGAGGAGTACTTC
CASSLDTEEYF
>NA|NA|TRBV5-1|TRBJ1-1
TGCGCCAGCAGCTTGGAGGGGTTGGCAGTAAACACTGAAGCTTTCTTT
CASSLEGLAVNTEAFF
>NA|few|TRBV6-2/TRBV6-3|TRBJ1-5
TGTGCCAGCACCCACGGGGCGAGTCAGCCCCAGCATTTT
CASTHGASQPQHF
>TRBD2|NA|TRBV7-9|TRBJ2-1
TGTGCCAGCAGCTTAGCCACGGGGGGTTGGGGACACAATGAGCAGTTCTTC
CASSLATGGWGHNEQFF
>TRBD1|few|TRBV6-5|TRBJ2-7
TGTGCCAGCAGTTACTCGTGGGACAGGACCTACGAGCAGTACTTC
CASSYSWDRTYEQYF
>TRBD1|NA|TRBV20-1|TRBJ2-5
TGCAGTGCTAGAGATCGGACAGGGAGGGAGACCCAGTACTTC
CSARDRTGRETQYF
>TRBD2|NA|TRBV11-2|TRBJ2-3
TGTGCCAGCAGCTTCCATAGCGGGACACCTTCGGATACGCAGTATTTT
CASSFHSGTPSDTQYF
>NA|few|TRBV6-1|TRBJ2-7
TGTGCCAGCAGTGAACTTGGGCAGCTCTACGAGCAGTACTTC
CASSELGQLYEQYF
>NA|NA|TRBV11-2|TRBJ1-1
TGTGCCAGCAGCTTAGCACGCAGCTGGGACACTGAAGCTTTCTTT
CASSLARSWDTEAFF
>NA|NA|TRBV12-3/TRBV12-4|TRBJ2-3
TGTGCCAGCAGTTTGGGCGGGGTAGACACAGATACGCAGTATTTT
CASSLGGVDTDTQYF
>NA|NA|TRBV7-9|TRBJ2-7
TGTGCCAGCAGCCCCCTGGGCACCCCCTACGAGCAGTACTTC
CASSPLGTPYEQYF
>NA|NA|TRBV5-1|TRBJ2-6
TGCGCCAGCAGCTTGGGGACGGCGTTCGCCAACGTCCTGACTTTC
CASSLGTAFANVLTF
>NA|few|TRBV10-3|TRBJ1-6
TGTGCCATCAAACCTAATGGGGAGCTTAATTCACCCCTCCACTTT
CAIKPNGELNSPLHF
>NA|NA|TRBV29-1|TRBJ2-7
TGCAGCGTTGAAGATCCCGAGGGCCCCACTCCCCACGAGCAGTACTTC
CSVEDPEGPTPHEQYF
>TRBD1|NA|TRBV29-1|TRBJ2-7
TGCAGCGCCAATTCGGGACAGGGCTACGAGCAGTACTTC
CSANSGQGYEQYF
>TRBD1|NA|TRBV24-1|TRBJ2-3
TGTGCCACCAGTGACCCGGGACAGGGTTATCCAGATACGCAGTATTTT
CATSDPGQGYPDTQYF
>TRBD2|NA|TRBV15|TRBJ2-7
TGTGCCACCAAGAACGGACTAGCGGGCTCCTACGAGCAGTACTTC
CATKNGLAGSYEQYF
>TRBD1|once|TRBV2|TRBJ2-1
TGTGCCAGCAAGTTAGACAGGGGGGGCAATGAGCAGTTCTTC
CASKLDRGGNEQFF
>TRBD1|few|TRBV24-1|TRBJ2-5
TGTGCCACCAGTGATTCGGACAGGGCCGGCGGAGAGACCCAGTACTTC
CATSDSDRAGGETQYF